This is a list of T cell receptor beta chains from one sample in a study of cytomegalovirus exposure and HLA in healthy donors. Assay used: immunoSEQ multiplex PCR; TCRdb lists only in-frame clones, some missing. The sample holds around 60,000 clones. Sequenced: PBMCs. The origin of the receptors is a man in his thirties or forties in good health and CMV-seropositive. CDR3s include the opening cysteine and the closing phenylalanine or tryptophan. A D gene is named only where the DNA matches it firmly.

- TRBJ2-1 TRBV18 TGTGCCAGCTCCCCCCGGGATGAGCAGTTCTTC CASSPRDEQFF
- TRBJ2-5 TRBV11-3 TGTGCCAGCAGCCCCCAACCGGGACACGGGCTTCCAGGAGAGACCCAGTACTTC CASSPQPGHGLPGETQYF
TRBD2 TRBJ2-7 TRBV19 TGTGCCAGTAGTATCGCGGGAGTGAGCTACGAGCAGTACTTC CASSIAGVSYEQYF
- TRBJ2-7 TRBV7-2 TGTGCCAGCAGCTTAGTTTCCGGGAACGAGCAGTACTTC CASSLVSGNEQYF
TRBD2 TRBJ2-5 TRBV4-2 TGTGCCAGCAGCCAAAGGACTAGCGGGGAAGAGACCCAGTACTTC CASSQRTSGEETQYF
TRBD2 TRBJ2-3 TRBV7-6 TGTGCCAGCAGCTTGCGGCTAGCGGGAGGGCCGAATACGGATACGCAGTATTTT CASSLRLAGGPNTDTQYF
TRBD2 TRBJ2-3 TRBV7-3 TGTGCCAGCAGGAAAACGGGGGAGGGTCAAACAGATACGCAGTATTTT CASRKTGEGQTDTQYF
TRBD1 TRBJ1-6 TRBV30 TGTGCCTGGAGTAATTCAGGGGGTGGGTCACCCCTCCACTTT CAWSNSGGGSPLHF
TRBD1 TRBJ2-1 TRBV30 TGTGCCTGGAGTGTAGGGACAGGGGGAGACAAGCAGTTCTTC CAWSVGTGGDKQFF
TRBD1 TRBJ2-5 TRBV14 TGTGCCAGCAGCCAAGAAGGGGGCTGGAAAGAGACCCAGTACTTC CASSQEGGWKETQYF
- TRBJ2-1 TRBV7-7 TGTGCTAGCAGCCCGGATCGCGGCGGGACCTACAATGAGCAGTTCTTC CASSPDRGGTYNEQFF
- TRBJ1-1 TRBV6-5 TGTGCCAGCAGTCACTCCCGTTTGAACACTGAAGCTTTCTTT CASSHSRLNTEAFF
TRBD2 TRBJ2-3 TRBV6-6 TGTGCCAGCAGATTGCGGGAGGCAGATACGCAGTATTTT CASRLREADTQYF
- TRBJ2-3 TRBV2 TGTGCCAGCAGTGAAGGGCAGAAAGATACGCAGTATTTT CASSEGQKDTQYF